This paragraph reports one T cell receptor beta chain. The V and J ends lost 6 bases and 3 bases, in that order; junction bases with no gene match: 10. This CDR3 contains 16 residues. Germline values: CDR1 MDHEN, CDR2 SYDVKM. These data belong to a study of blood T cell repertoires in COVID-19. This table comes from immunoSEQ multiplex PCR, and its TCRdb copy is limited to in-frame clones, with some not included. The table lists about 130,000 clones, about four fifths of them singletons. The chain uses TRBV28 and TRBJ2-7; 11 nucleotides agree with TRBD2. The TCR comes from a man aged 55 to 70 with acute or convalescent COVID-19. Sample: peripheral blood. The CDR3 sequence is CASSIQLGLADYEQYF. The CDR3 DNA reads TGTGCCAGCAGCATTCAACTGGGACTAGCGGACTACGAGCAGTACTTC.